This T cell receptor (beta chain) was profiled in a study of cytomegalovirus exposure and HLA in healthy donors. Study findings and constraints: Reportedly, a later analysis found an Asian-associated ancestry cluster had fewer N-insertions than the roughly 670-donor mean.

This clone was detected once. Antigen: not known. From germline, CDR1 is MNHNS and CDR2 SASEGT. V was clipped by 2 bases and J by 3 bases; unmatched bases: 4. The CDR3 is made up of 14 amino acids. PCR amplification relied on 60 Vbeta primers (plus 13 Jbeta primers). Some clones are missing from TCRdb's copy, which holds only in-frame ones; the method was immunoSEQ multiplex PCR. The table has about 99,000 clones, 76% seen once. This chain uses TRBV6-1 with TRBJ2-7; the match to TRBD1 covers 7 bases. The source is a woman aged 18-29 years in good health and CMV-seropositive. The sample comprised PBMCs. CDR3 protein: CASSEYGTDYEQYF. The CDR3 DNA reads TGTGCCAGCAGTGAATACGGGACAGACTACGAGCAGTACTTC.